This entry describes one T cell receptor beta chain. Sequenced by immunoSEQ multiplex PCR; TCRdb stores in-frame clones only, minus some. The sample carries 2 million to 2.5 million clones, 85% to 95% recorded once. This sample is part of a study of shared clonotypes between healthy human individuals. After removal of 1 base from V and 3 bases from J, the junction contained 5 bases not matched to a gene. This CDR3 spans 16 amino acids. CDR1 is LNHNV and CDR2 is YYDKDF in the germline V gene (reference sequence). The sequenced sample was naive CD4+ T cells from PBMCs. Documented subset: CD45RA+ positively selected. The chain combines TRBV15 with TRBJ2-1; 8 bases are shared with TRBD2. The sequence was obtained from a man younger than 30 in good health. Some clones in this sample may be carry-over from other donors' samples. The CDR3 DNA is TGTGCCACCAGCAGAGGGTCCGCGGGAGGCTACAATGAGCAGTTCTTC. The encoded protein is CATSRGSAGGYNEQFF.